These 21 T cell receptor beta chains were sequenced from one sample in a study of shared clonotypes between healthy human individuals. The method was immunoSEQ multiplex PCR; TCRdb's version includes in-frame clones alone and lacks a portion of them. The sample lists approximately 1.9 million clones; around 95% were seen once. CD45RO-negative, CCR7-selected cells formed the naive CD8 fraction, which excluded terminally differentiated effector memory CD45RA+ cells. Sequencing used naive CD8+ T cells from PBMCs. These receptors were collected from a man between 18 and 35 years old in good health. Some clones in this sample may be carry-over from other donors' samples.

The sample holds one count of this clone. The chain is built from TRBV28 and TRBJ1-4; tentative D call: TRBD1 (6 bases). The CDR3 covers 15 residues. The germline V gene encodes CDR1 MDHEN and CDR2 SYDVKM. V gave up 3 bases and J gave up 3 bases, with 11 bases separating them. This CDR3 reads CASSFYREANEKLFF. The CDR3 coding sequence is TGTGCCAGCAGTTTCTACAGGGAGGCTAATGAAAAACTGTTTTTT.

J is TRBJ2-1 and V is TRBV7-2; D might be TRBD2 (6 bases). The CDR3 loop spans 15 amino acids. Germline V lookup: CDR1 SGHTA, CDR2 FQGNSA. V was trimmed by 2 bases and J by 9 bases, leaving 17 bases between them. CDR3 residues: CASSLFMGAGTEQFF. CDR3 coding DNA: TGTGCCAGCAGCTTATTTATGGGTGCGGGGACTGAGCAGTTCTTC.

V usage is TRBV9 and J usage is TRBJ2-7; 14 bases match TRBD2. The CDR3 spans 16 residues. Germline V gene lookup returns CDR1 SGDLS and CDR2 YYNGEE. V trimming: 0 bases; J trimming: 6 bases; junction bases outside the gene matches: 5. CDR3 in amino acids: CASSVAGLAGESEQYF. The CDR3, as DNA: TGTGCCAGCAGCGTAGCGGGACTAGCGGGAGAATCCGAGCAGTACTTC.

This rearrangement joins TRBV27 to TRBJ1-6; 8 bases are a match to TRBD1. CDR1 MNHEY and CDR2 SMNVEV come from the germline V gene (reference sequence). With V trimmed by 0 bases and J by 10 bases, 2 bases remained unmatched. This CDR3 region has 14 residues. CDR3 residues: CASSLSGTGSPLHF. CDR3 nucleotide sequence: TGTGCCAGCAGTTTATCGGGGACAGGCTCACCCCTCCACTTT.

This clone was found once. V gene TRBV4-1 combines with J gene TRBJ2-7, with 8 bases fitting TRBD2. This CDR3 contains 15 residues. Per germline, CDR1 MGHRA and CDR2 YSYEKL. Germline trimming cut 0 bases from V and 4 bases from J; bases unmatched to any gene: 5. The CDR3 DNA reads TGCGCCAGCAGCCAAGATTCAGCGGGAGTGTACGAGCAGTACTTC. It codes for CASSQDSAGVYEQYF.

The J gene is TRBJ1-2, the V gene TRBV10-3; 10 positions agree with TRBD1. Per the germline V gene, CDR1 is ENHRY and CDR2 is SYGVKD. The J segment lost 4 bases and the V segment lost 9 bases, leaving 11 bases of the junction unmatched. The CDR3 loop spans 15 amino acids. CDR3 sequence reads: CAIGVTGTGAYGYTF. The CDR3 DNA reads TGTGCCATAGGGGTTACCGGGACAGGGGCCTATGGCTACACCTTC.

V gene TRBV9 combines with J gene TRBJ2-5; D gene uncertain. The length of the CDR3 is 12 residues. Per the germline V gene, CDR1 is SGDLS and CDR2 is YYNGEE. V lost 4 bases and J lost 5, with 9 bases in between. The CDR3 sequence: CASSQVGETQYF. The CDR3 nucleotides read TGTGCCAGCAGCCAAGTGGGGGAGACCCAGTACTTC. The variable domain in full, with the rest retrieved from reference TRBV9 and TRBJ2-5, is DSGVTQTPKHLITATGQRVTLRCSPRSGDLSVYWYQQSLDQGLQFLIQYYNGEERAKGNILERFSAQQFPDLHSELNLSSLELGDSALYFCASSQVGETQYFGPGTRLLVL.

The J gene is TRBJ2-1, the V gene TRBV9, with TRBD1 matching over 11 bases. The CDR3 spans 15 residues. V was clipped by 8 bases and J by 2 bases; unmatched bases: 6. Germline CDR1 SGDLS, CDR2 YYNGEE. The CDR3 region is CASARTGGPYNEQFF. The CDR3 coding sequence is TGTGCCAGTGCGAGGACAGGGGGCCCCTACAATGAGCAGTTCTTC.

The rearrangement links TRBV4-1 to TRBJ2-2; weak D call: TRBD1 (6 bases). CDR1 is MGHRA and CDR2 is YSYEKL in the germline V gene. V lost 2 bases, J lost 6 bases, and 10 bases lay in between. CDR3 length: 14 residues. The CDR3 bases are TGCGCCAGCAGCCAAACCAGGGGCCCCGGGGAGCTGTTTTTT. Residues: CASSQTRGPGELFF.

Turning to this clone: Other DNA sequences from this sample encode an identical CDR3 as well. This chain links TRBV7-3 with TRBJ2-5; TRBD2 might be the D (6 bases). From germline, CDR1 is SGHTA and CDR2 FQGTGA. The CDR3 consists of 14 residues. Trimming removed 2 bases at V and 1 base at J, with 8 bases between. The CDR3 reads CASSLAGTQETQYF. CDR3 sequence (DNA): TGTGCCAGCAGCTTAGCGGGAACCCAAGAGACCCAGTACTTC.

The chain is built from TRBV13 and TRBJ2-1; 9 nucleotides match TRBD2. Germline assignment: CDR1 PRHDT and CDR2 FYEKMQ (reference sequence). J lost 7 bases, V lost 6 bases, and 7 bases had no gene match. This CDR3 comprises 14 residues. CDR3 amino acids: CASRASGTANEQFF. Written as DNA, the CDR3 is TGTGCCAGCAGGGCTAGCGGGACGGCGAATGAGCAGTTCTTC. The full variable domain, its missing parts supplied by reference TRBV13 and TRBJ2-1, is AAGVIQSPRHLIKEKRETATLKCYPIPRHDTVYWYQQGPGQDPQFLISFYEKMQSDKGSIPDRFSAQQFSDYHSELNMSSLELGDSALYFCASRASGTANEQFFGPGTRLTVL.

The chain has TRBV6-5 and TRBJ2-3; D gene ambiguous. The CDR3 runs to 13 residues. V was shortened by 5 bases and J by 0 bases, with 6 bases between the two germline ends. CDR1 and CDR2 (germline): MNHEY, SVGAGI. The CDR3 region is CASSPVSTDTQYF. The DNA for the CDR3 is TGTGCCAGCAGTCCCGTTAGCACAGATACGCAGTATTTT.

As concerns this clone: A junction boundary mismatches the germline segment, possibly from a read error. V is TRBV9 and J is TRBJ2-2; D may correspond to TRBD1 or TRBD2 (6 bases each). Germline-derived CDR1 and CDR2 are SGDLS and YYNGEE. The CDR3 covers 14 residues. CDR3 protein: CASSVGGRPGELFF. The CDR3 DNA sequence: TGTGCCAGTAGCGTAGGGGGGAGGCCCGGGGAGCTGTTTTTT.

The chain carries TRBV27 and TRBJ2-7, with D uncertain. The CDR3 extends over 15 amino acids. In germline, CDR1 is MNHEY, CDR2 SMNVEV (reference sequence). The V and J ends lost 2 bases and 3 bases respectively, with 14 bases between them. CDR3 coding DNA: TGTGCCAGCAGTTTAGAGTTCAGTCCTATCTACGAGCAGTACTTC. This gives the protein CASSLEFSPIYEQYF.

This clone was detected only once. The chain has TRBV11-2 and TRBJ2-5; 7 nucleotides line up with TRBD1. The CDR3 runs to 14 residues. The V and J ends lost 2 bases and 3 bases, in that order; junction bases with no gene match: 3. Germline V gives CDR1 SGHAT, CDR2 FQNNGV. DNA of the CDR3: TGTGCCAGCAGCTTACGACAGGGAGAAGAGACCCAGTACTTC. Its translation: CASSLRQGEETQYF.

This chain joins TRBV6-6 and TRBJ2-7; either TRBD1 or TRBD2 may fit D (5 bases each). The germline V gene encodes CDR1 MNHNY and CDR2 SVGAGI (reference sequence). V was cut by 4 bases and J by 3 bases, with 19 bases left in between. This CDR3 has 16 residues. The CDR3 is CASSLGYRDGDYEQYF. The DNA of the CDR3 is TGTGCCAGCAGTTTAGGATATAGGGACGGGGACTACGAGCAGTACTTC.

This clone was observed once. J is TRBJ1-5 and V is TRBV7-9, with TRBD1 as a possible D gene (6 bases). Per germline, CDR1 SEHNR and CDR2 FQNEAQ (reference sequence). CDR3 length: 15 residues. V lost 1 base and J lost 6, with 13 bases in between. The CDR3 bases are TGTGCCAGCAGCTTAGATGGGGGAGGGGGTCAGCCCCAGCATTTT. Its translation: CASSLDGGGGQPQHF.

Notes on this clone: The germline gene is not matched at one end of the junction; a read error may be the cause. This rearrangement joins TRBV28 to TRBJ1-3, with D perhaps matching TRBD1 (5 bases). The CDR3 consists of 11 residues. CDR1 MDHEN and CDR2 SYDVKM come from the germline V gene. The CDR3: CASTSGTPQWF. CDR3 DNA: TGTGCCAGCACCAGCGGGACTCCCCAATGGTTT.

This chain uses TRBV27 with TRBJ1-2; D is perhaps TRBD1 (6 bases). V gave up 8 bases and J gave up 5 bases, with 15 bases separating them. CDR1 and CDR2 (germline): MNHEY, SMNVEV (reference sequence). This CDR3 spans 13 amino acids. The CDR3 sequence: CASGGGDSYGYTF. CDR3 coding DNA: TGTGCCAGCGGGGGCGGTGATTCTTATGGCTACACCTTC.

The chain uses TRBV27 and TRBJ1-1; TRBD1 matches 8 bases. CDR1 is MNHEY, CDR2 SMNVEV, per germline (reference sequence). This CDR3 is built from 15 residues. The junction had 17 bases not matched to a gene; V was cut back by 7 bases and J by 10 bases. The CDR3 DNA sequence: TGTGCCAGCACCGAGAGTGGGTGGACAGGGTCTGGAGCTTTCTTT. Translated, it gives CASTESGWTGSGAFF.

Worth noting for this clone: The same CDR3 also results from other DNA sequences found in this sample. The V gene is TRBV27, the J gene TRBJ2-7, with 10 bases matching TRBD1. This CDR3 comprises 14 residues. Losses at the gene ends were 4 bases for V and 3 bases for J; bases not matched to a gene: 3. In germline, CDR1 is MNHEY, CDR2 SMNVEV (reference sequence). The CDR3 bases are TGTGCCAGCAGTTCGCGGACAGGGGGCTACGAGCAGTACTTC. It encodes CASSSRTGGYEQYF.